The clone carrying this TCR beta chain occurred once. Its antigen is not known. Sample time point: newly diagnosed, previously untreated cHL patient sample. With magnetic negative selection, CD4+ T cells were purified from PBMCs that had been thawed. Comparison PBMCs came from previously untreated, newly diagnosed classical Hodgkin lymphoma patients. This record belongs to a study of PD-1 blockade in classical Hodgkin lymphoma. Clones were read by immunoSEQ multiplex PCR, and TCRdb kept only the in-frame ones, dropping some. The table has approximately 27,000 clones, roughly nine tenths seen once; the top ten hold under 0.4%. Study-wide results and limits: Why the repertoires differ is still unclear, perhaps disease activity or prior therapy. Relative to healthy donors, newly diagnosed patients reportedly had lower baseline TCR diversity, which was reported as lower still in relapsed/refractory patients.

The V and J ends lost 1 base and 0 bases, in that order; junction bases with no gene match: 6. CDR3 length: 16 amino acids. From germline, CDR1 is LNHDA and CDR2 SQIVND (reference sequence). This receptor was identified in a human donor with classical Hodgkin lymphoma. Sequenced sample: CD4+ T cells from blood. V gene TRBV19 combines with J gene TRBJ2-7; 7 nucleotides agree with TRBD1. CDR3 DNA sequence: TGTGCCAGTAGTATAGCGACAGGGAGTCCCTCCTACGAGCAGTACTTC. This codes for CASSIATGSPSYEQYF.